This TCR beta chain was recovered during a study of T-cell reconstitution after alpha-beta-depleted transplantation in children. CDR3 length equals 14 residues. Germline values: CDR1 MGHDK, CDR2 SYGVNS. V was trimmed by 6 bases and J by 5 bases, leaving 14 bases between them. In its sample, this clonotype was seen many times. Unique molecular identifiers were incorporated during preparation of the TCRbeta library. One entry per CDR3 protein, called by TCRdb with MiXCR from the PCR reads. The top ten clones hold 3% to 3.5% of a sample with fewer than 200,000 distinct CDR3 sequences, roughly 7.5% of them seen once.

This clonotype was sampled from a human donor who donated a stem cell graft to a child with Wiskott-Aldrich syndrome. The chain uses TRBV25-1 and TRBJ2-1; the D call may be TRBD1 or TRBD2 (6 bases each). The sequenced sample was PBMCs from the stem cell graft donor, obtained from the stem cell graft. The CDR3 loop is CASSTGGVHNEQFF. The CDR3 nucleotides read TGTGCCAGCAGCACCGGGGGCGTCCACAATGAGCAGTTCTTC.